Listed below are T cell receptor beta chains from one sample, sequenced in a study of early stage breast cancer tumors. Sequencing used immunoSEQ multiplex PCR; TCRdb keeps in-frame clones, though not all of them. The data contain tens of thousands of clones, 90% to 95% of them singletons. The sequenced sample consisted of blood. The receptors come from a person aged 65 to 85 with breast cancer. CDR3s include the opening cysteine and the closing phenylalanine or tryptophan. A D gene is named only where the DNA matches it firmly. The listing skips clone size in some rows; elsewhere it reads once, few, many or a size class.

>TRBV10-3|.|once|TRBJ2-7
TGTGCCATCAGTGACCAGGCTACCTACGAGCAGTACTTC
CAISDQATYEQYF
>TRBV30|.|.|TRBJ2-1
TGTGCCTGTTGCGGGATGCTGTTCTTC
CACCGMLFF
>TRBV4-2|TRBD2|.|TRBJ2-7
TGTGCCAGCAGCCAAGATTTGCTAGCGGGGGGGCTCAATTGGCACCCCGCGGGGGAGCAGTACTTC
CASSQDLLAGGLNWHPAGEQYF
>TRBV11-2|.|.|TRBJ2-5
TGTGCCAGCAGCTTAGTGGGGGGATGGGGCGAGACCCAGTACTTC
CASSLVGGWGETQYF
>TRBV5-1|.|once|TRBJ1-4
TGCGCCAACAGCCCCTGGACAGCAACTAATGAAAAACTGTTTTTT
CANSPWTATNEKLFF
>TRBV7-3|TRBD2|.|TRBJ2-7
TGTGCCAGCAGCCTCCCACTAGCGGGATGGGGCGAGCAGTACTTC
CASSLPLAGWGEQYF
>TRBV28|TRBD1|.|TRBJ1-5
TGTGCCAGCAGTTTAAGGACAGGGCCTCAGCCCCAGCATTTT
CASSLRTGPQPQHF
>TRBV5-1|TRBD2|.|TRBJ2-1
TGCGCCAGCAGCTCCCTAGCGGGGGGCAGGTACAATGAGCAGTTCTTC
CASSSLAGGRYNEQFF
>TRBV5-6|.|.|TRBJ1-1
TGTGCCAGCAGCTTGTCAGCGTCGGGGGGCACTGAAGCTTTCTTT
CASSLSASGGTEAFF
>TRBV7-2|.|.|TRBJ2-6
TGTGCCAGCAGTTACACAGGGGGGGAGGCCAACGTCCTGACTTTC
CASSYTGGEANVLTF
>TRBV7-2|.|.|TRBJ2-3
TGTGCCAGCAGCCCCGGCACAGATACGCAGTATTTT
CASSPGTDTQYF
>TRBV10-2|TRBD2|.|TRBJ2-5
TGCGCCAGCAGTGACGGGGGGGGCCAAGAGACCCAGTACTTC
CASSDGGGQETQYF
>TRBV9|.|.|TRBJ2-1
TGTGCCAGCAGCGTAGACCTAGCAGGAGTTAATGAGCAGTTCTTC
CASSVDLAGVNEQFF
>TRBV7-9|TRBD1|.|TRBJ1-2
TGTGCCAGCAGCACAGGGGTGGTTGGCTACACCTTC
CASSTGVVGYTF
>TRBV5-6|.|.|TRBJ1-1
TGTGCCAGCAGCTTGTGGAGTATCCCGTATGCTTTCTTT
CASSLWSIPYAFF
>TRBV30|.|.|TRBJ1-2
TGTGCCTGGAGTGTAGCAGGGGATAGTGGCTACACCTTC
CAWSVAGDSGYTF
>TRBV11-1|.|.|TRBJ2-1
TGTGCCAGCAGCTTTAACAGGGACAATGAGCAGTTCTTC
CASSFNRDNEQFF
>TRBV9|TRBD1|few|TRBJ2-5
TGTGCCAGCAGTGGACCGGACAGGGGGGGAGAGACCCAGTACTTC
CASSGPDRGGETQYF
>TRBV5-1|.|.|TRBJ2-5
TGCGCCAGCAGCGCGGGACTCGGGCCGAGGACCCAGTACTTC
CASSAGLGPRTQYF
>TRBV6-5|.|.|TRBJ1-2
TGTGCCAGCAGTTACGGACAGCTCTATGGCTACACCTTC
CASSYGQLYGYTF
>TRBV10-3|.|.|TRBJ2-7
TGTGCCATCAGCGAAGGGGGTCGCTACGAGCAGTACTTC
CAISEGGRYEQYF
>TRBV7-2|TRBD1|.|TRBJ2-6
TGTGCCAGCAGCTTAGCCAAAGACAGGGCTGGGGCCAACGTCCTGACTTTC
CASSLAKDRAGANVLTF
>TRBV2|TRBD1|.|TRBJ2-2
TGTGCCAGCAGGGCACAGGGGGCGAACACCGGGGAGCTGTTTTTT
CASRAQGANTGELFF
>TRBV6-5|TRBD1|.|TRBJ1-1
TGTGCCAGCAGTCCAGGGGGAAACACTGAAGCTTTCTTT
CASSPGGNTEAFF
>TRBV5-1|TRBD1|.|TRBJ1-5
TGCGCCAGCAGCTTGGGCGCTCAGGGGGTGGAAAGCAATCAGCCCCAGCATTTT
CASSLGAQGVESNQPQHF
>TRBV11-2|TRBD1|.|TRBJ1-2
TGTGCCAGCAGCTTCTCAACAGGGGATGGCTACACCTTC
CASSFSTGDGYTF
>TRBV28|TRBD1|.|TRBJ1-2
TGTGCCAGCAGCTTAGGGGGCCGGAATGGCTACACCTTC
CASSLGGRNGYTF
>TRBV6-1|.|.|TRBJ1-2
TGTGCCAGCAGTGAACGGAGGACAGCGTATGGCTACACCTTC
CASSERRTAYGYTF
>TRBV18|.|.|TRBJ2-5
TGTGCCAGCTCACTCCCCGGGGGTGAGACCCAGTACTTC
CASSLPGGETQYF
>TRBV4-3|.|.|TRBJ2-5
TGCGCCAGCAGCCGAACCGGGACACAAGAGACCCAGTACTTC
CASSRTGTQETQYF
>TRBV7-7|TRBD1|once|TRBJ2-2
TGTGCTAGCAGCCCACGACAGGGGGGCACCGGGGAGCTGTTTTTT
CASSPRQGGTGELFF
>TRBV6-1|TRBD1|once|TRBJ1-1
TGTGCCAGCAGTGAAGCGGGACAGGGTTGGACTGAAGCTTTCTTT
CASSEAGQGWTEAFF
>TRBV19|TRBD1|.|TRBJ1-4
TGTGCCAGTAACCTCGGGACAGAACCTAATGAAAAACTGTTTTTT
CASNLGTEPNEKLFF
>TRBV30|TRBD2|.|TRBJ2-2
TGTGCCTGGAGTGTCGGACTAGCGAACACCGGGGAGCTGTTTTTT
CAWSVGLANTGELFF
>TRBV6-1|.|.|TRBJ1-3
TGTGCCACCCAGAGGGAAATTGTCTCTGGAAACACCATATATTTT
CATQREIVSGNTIYF
>TRBV11-2|TRBD1|.|TRBJ1-5
TGTGCCAGCAGCGTCGGACAGGGTGGATGGCAGCCCCAGCATTTT
CASSVGQGGWQPQHF
>TRBV5-1|.|.|TRBJ2-1
TGCGCCAGCAGCTTGGTGGCGGAAATTTACAATGAGCAGTTCTTC
CASSLVAEIYNEQFF
>TRBV27|TRBD2|.|TRBJ2-7
TGTGCCAGCAGCGACTCGGGGGGCTACGAGCAGTACTTC
CASSDSGGYEQYF
>TRBV28|TRBD1|few|TRBJ2-7
TGTGCCAGCAGTCTACTCCTCGACTGGGACAGCTCCCTCTCCTACGAGCAGTACTTC
CASSLLLDWDSSLSYEQYF
>TRBV6-5|.|.|TRBJ1-3
TGTGCCAGCAGGGGGAGTGGGGGAAACACCATATATTTT
CASRGSGGNTIYF
>TRBV29-1|TRBD1|.|TRBJ2-2
TGCAGCGTTGACGGGCAGGGGGAAGACACCGGGGAGCTGTTTTTT
CSVDGQGEDTGELFF
>TRBV2|.|.|TRBJ2-3
TGTGCCAGCAGTGGCCGGGATACGCAGTATTTT
CASSGRDTQYF
>TRBV6-5|TRBD1|.|TRBJ1-2
TGTGCCAGCAGTTACTCGACAGGGGATAACTATGGCTACACCTTC
CASSYSTGDNYGYTF